The 24 T cell receptor beta chains reported below all come from one sample, sequenced in a study of OX40 agonist ivuxolimab in advanced cancers. Libraries were prepared by immunoSEQ multiplex PCR; TCRdb keeps only in-frame clonotypes and omits some of them. The data contain roughly 73,000 clones, roughly 84% of them singletons. Sequences were derived from CD4+ or CD8+ T cells sorted from blood, sampled in a trial of the OX40 agonist ivuxolimab. All receptors derive from an adult with an advanced solid tumor such as melanoma, head and neck, liver or kidney cancer.

This chain joins TRBV30 and TRBJ1-2, with 8 bases aligning to TRBD1. This CDR3 comprises 13 residues. Germline loops: CDR1 GTSNPN, CDR2 SVGIG (reference sequence). V shed 1 base, J shed 8 bases, and the junction held 6 bases outside the gene matches. This CDR3 is CAWSAGQAGGYTF. The CDR3 nucleotides are TGTGCCTGGAGTGCGGGACAGGCAGGAGGCTACACCTTC.

The genes are TRBV7-9 and TRBJ2-1; 12 nucleotides match TRBD2. J lost 2 bases, V lost 5 bases, and 13 bases had no gene match. This CDR3 has 19 residues. Germline lookup yields CDR1 SEHNR and CDR2 FQNEAQ (reference sequence). CDR3 DNA: TGTGCCAGCAGCCTTCTTACTAGCGGGGGGACGGGAACCTACAATGAGCAGTTCTTC. It encodes CASSLLTSGGTGTYNEQFF.

This clone has a handful of counts. A junction end diverges from the germline sequence, so it may reflect a read error. J is TRBJ1-4 and V is TRBV19; 7 nucleotides match TRBD1. This CDR3 region has 14 residues. Germline V CDR1 and CDR2: LNHDA, SQIVND (reference sequence). In DNA form, the CDR3 reads TGTGCCAGTAGTCCCGGGACAGCTGTTTTAAAGGGGGTTTTT. The encoded protein is CASSPGTAVLKGVF.

This rearrangement joins TRBV7-6 to TRBJ1-2; D perhaps matches TRBD1 (5 bases). Trimming shortened V by 3 bases and J by 8 bases, and 13 bases separated the two germline ends. Germline V lookup: CDR1 SGHVS, CDR2 FNYEAQ. This CDR3 has 13 residues. CDR3 amino acids: CASSFGTGDGYTF. The DNA of the CDR3 is TGTGCCAGCAGCTTCGGAACCGGGGACGGCTACACCTTC.

This chain's CDR3 is CASIFPGAPATEAFF. The CDR3 coding sequence is TGTGCCAGCATTTTTCCGGGTGCGCCAGCAACTGAAGCTTTCTTT. This chain uses TRBV6-6 with TRBJ1-1; D remains unclear. This CDR3 contains 15 residues. Germline V gene data show CDR1 as MNHNY and CDR2 as SVGAGI (reference sequence). The V gene lost 7 bases and the J gene lost 5 bases, with 20 bases spanning the gap.

This clone has more than one count but fewer than ten. The chain is built from TRBV4-2 and TRBJ2-5; maybe TRBD2 (5 bases). CDR3 length equals 16 residues. V dropped 0 bases and J dropped 1 base, with 12 bases sitting between them. CDR1 LGHNA and CDR2 YNFKEQ come from the germline V gene. CDR3 coding DNA: TGTGCCAGCAGCCAAGATCTAGCTCAGGTCCAAGAGACCCAGTACTTC. This sequence encodes CASSQDLAQVQETQYF.

V gene TRBV11-2 combines with J gene TRBJ2-1, with a tentative D call TRBD2 (6 bases). Germline lookup yields CDR1 SGHAT and CDR2 FQNNGV. The ends were cut back, 5 bases at V and 4 bases at J, with 18 bases in the middle. The CDR3 is 16 amino acids. The CDR3 DNA follows: TGTGCCAGCAGCCTGGGAGCGGGTCTGGGATACAATGAGCAGTTCTTC. Protein sequence: CASSLGAGLGYNEQFF.

V gene TRBV5-1 combines with J gene TRBJ2-5; TRBD2 matches at 7 bases. The CDR3 has 15 amino acids. Germline CDR1 and CDR2: SGHRS and YFSETQ. V lost 1 base, J lost 5 bases, and 8 bases stayed unmatched. The CDR3 DNA sequence: TGCGCCAGCAGCTTGCGGGCAGGGAGGGAGGAGACCCAGTACTTC. Protein: CASSLRAGREETQYF.

V usage is TRBV7-3 and J usage is TRBJ1-2; a weak D match, TRBD1 (5 bases). Germline CDR1 SGHTA, CDR2 FQGTGA. This CDR3 region has 14 residues. The V end lost 5 bases, the J end lost 6 bases, and 16 bases lay between the germline ends. The chain's CDR3 is CASSPRAGFHGYTF. The CDR3 nucleotides read TGTGCCAGCAGCCCCCGCGCAGGGTTTCATGGCTACACCTTC.

Comments on this clone: Its ends do not fully match the called genes, so a read error is possible. In DNA form, the CDR3 reads TGTGCCAGCAGCGAACAGAAATATAATTCACCCCCCCACTTT. Encoded protein: CASSEQKYNSPPHF. The chain is built from TRBV9 and TRBJ1-6, with D uncertain. The germline CDR1 and CDR2 sequences are SGDLS and YYNGEE. CDR3 length: 14 amino acids.

Here the CDR3 DNA reads TGTGCCAGCAGTCCATTCGTGGGGGTCGAGCAGTACTTC. Translating gives CASSPFVGVEQYF. The chain has TRBV28 and TRBJ2-7; D is possibly TRBD1 or TRBD2 (5 bases each). Germline V gives CDR1 MDHEN, CDR2 SYDVKM. V lost 5 bases to trimming and J lost 6 bases, with 14 bases between them. The CDR3 sequence is 13 residues long.

The DNA for the CDR3 is TGTGCTAGTGGTGAGATAGCGGGGGGGAGTCCTAGCACAGATACGCAGTATTTT. Its protein product is CASGEIAGGSPSTDTQYF. The J gene is TRBJ2-3, the V gene TRBV12-5; TRBD2 agrees at 11 bases. The CDR3 contains 18 residues. V was pared by 5 bases and J by 0 bases, with 10 bases of the junction left unmatched. Looked up from germline, CDR1 is LGHNT and CDR2 is FRNRAP.

This chain connects TRBV29-1 to TRBJ2-7; maybe TRBD1 (6 bases). Trimming took 4 bases from V and 5 from J, leaving 9 bases between them. CDR3 size: 11 residues. The V gene's germline CDR1 is SQVTM and CDR2 ANQGSEA. CDR3 region: CSVAPGDEQYF. Written as DNA, the CDR3 is TGCAGCGTTGCTCCAGGGGACGAGCAGTACTTC.

The chain joins TRBV28 to TRBJ2-4; a weak D match, TRBD2 (6 bases). Trimming shortened V by 7 bases and J by 7 bases, and 14 bases separated the two germline ends. This CDR3 has 13 residues. The V gene's germline CDR1 is MDHEN and CDR2 SYDVKM. In DNA form, the CDR3 reads TGTGCCAGCATTCCTAGCGCGAGGAACATTCAGTACTTC. Translated: CASIPSARNIQYF.

This chain links TRBV27 with TRBJ1-5, with no clear D. From germline, CDR1 is MNHEY and CDR2 SMNVEV (reference sequence). CDR3 length: 13 residues. Trimming shortened V by 4 bases and J by 0 bases, and 4 bases separated the two germline ends. The CDR3 nucleotides read TGTGCCAGCAGTTCAAATAGCAATCAGCCCCAGCATTTT. It codes for CASSSNSNQPQHF.

The chain uses TRBV16 and TRBJ1-4; maybe TRBD1 (6 bases). The CDR3 consists of 18 residues. Germline loops: CDR1 KGHSY, CDR2 FQNENV. Trimming pared 0 bases from V and 0 bases from J, leaving 14 bases between. This CDR3 reads CASSQSGHRASTNEKLFF. In nucleotides, the CDR3 is TGTGCCAGCAGCCAATCGGGCCACAGGGCCTCAACTAATGAAAAACTGTTTTTT. Full variable domain (missing parts from reference TRBV16 and TRBJ1-4): GEEVAQTPKHLVRGEGQKAKLYCAPIKGHSYVFWYQQVLKNEFKFLISFQNENVFDETGMPKERFSAKCLPNSPCSLEIQATKLEDSAVYFCASSQSGHRASTNEKLFFGSGTQLSVL.

The chain uses TRBV13 and TRBJ2-7, with 11 bases that match TRBD1. Germline assignment: CDR1 PRHDT and CDR2 FYEKMQ (reference sequence). The J segment lost 4 bases and the V segment lost 5 bases, leaving 10 bases of the junction unmatched. The CDR3 contains 16 residues. The CDR3 loop reads CASSKDPGTGGYEQYF. The CDR3 nucleotides read TGTGCCAGCAGCAAAGATCCAGGGACAGGGGGGTACGAGCAGTACTTC.

J is TRBJ2-5 and V is TRBV6-6; 7 nucleotides agree with TRBD2. Germline V lookup: CDR1 MNHNY, CDR2 SVGAGI (reference sequence). Losses at the gene ends were 9 bases for V and 5 bases for J; bases not matched to a gene: 9. CDR3 length equals 13 residues. The CDR3 bases are TGTGCCAGAGGGGAGGGACCGGGCGAGACCCAGTACTTC. Protein sequence: CARGEGPGETQYF.

The gene calls are TRBV6-1 and TRBJ1-6; D remains ambiguous. This CDR3 has 16 amino acids. The germline V gene has CDR1 MNHNS and CDR2 SASEGT. V gave up 4 bases and J gave up 5 bases, with 15 bases separating them. The CDR3 protein is CASSGALIGDNSPLHF. The DNA of the CDR3 is TGTGCCAGCAGTGGAGCTCTAATAGGCGATAATTCACCCCTCCACTTT.

The chain employs TRBV30 and TRBJ1-5; D call uncertain. Per the germline V gene, CDR1 is GTSNPN and CDR2 is SVGIG (reference sequence). The CDR3 covers 13 residues. Trimming left V 3 bases short and J 0 bases short, with 6 bases between. Written as DNA, the CDR3 is TGTGCCTGGAGGGCGGATAGCAATCAGCCCCAGCATTTT. Protein sequence: CAWRADSNQPQHF.

The chain couples TRBV9 to TRBJ2-3; maybe TRBD1 (6 bases). Trimming removed 3 bases from V and 2 bases from J, with 16 bases in between. Per germline, CDR1 SGDLS and CDR2 YYNGEE. CDR3 length: 16 amino acids. The CDR3 bases are TGTGCCAGCAGCGCCCCGGGACATCGCTTCACAGATACGCAGTATTTT. It specifies CASSAPGHRFTDTQYF.

The V and J genes are TRBV5-4 and TRBJ1-3; unclear D gene. Per germline, CDR1 SGHNT and CDR2 YYREEE (reference sequence). V dropped 1 base and J dropped 3 bases, with 2 bases sitting between them. The CDR3 extends over 12 amino acids. In DNA form, the CDR3 reads TGTGCCAGCAGCTTGTATGGAAACACCATATATTTT. Encoded protein: CASSLYGNTIYF.

Here the CDR3 reads CASSQYSPGRDLYGYTF. DNA of the CDR3: TGCGCCAGCAGCCAATATTCCCCGGGACGGGATTTATATGGCTACACCTTC. The chain recombines TRBV4-3 with TRBJ1-2; D perhaps matches TRBD1 (5 bases). The V gene lost 2 bases and the J gene lost 5 bases, with 21 bases spanning the gap. This CDR3 has 17 residues. Germline V gene sequence: CDR1 LGHNA, CDR2 YSLEER.

The rearrangement links TRBV11-2 to TRBJ1-3; TRBD1 might be the D (5 bases). The V gene's germline CDR1 is SGHAT and CDR2 FQNNGV. The length of the CDR3 is 18 residues. V shed 5 bases and J shed 0 bases, with 20 bases lying between them. CDR3 DNA: TGTGCCAGCAGCCTCGTCCGGGGACGGTTCAGCTCTGGAAACACCATATATTTT. Residues: CASSLVRGRFSSGNTIYF.